Listed here is a single TCR beta chain. The CDR3 sequence is 12 residues long. Trimming pared 8 bases from V and 1 base from J, leaving 8 bases between. Germline V gives CDR1 MNHEY, CDR2 SVGAGI. Original processing methods: Counts of nucleated cells, estimated from reference gene primer amplification, were obtained. The method was immunoSEQ multiplex PCR; TCRdb's version includes in-frame clones alone and lacks a portion of them. V, J and clone size are taken as reported in that table, and D and trimming were inferred from the DNA itself. The table lists 45,000 to 50,000 clones, 80% to 90% of them singletons, with approximately 32% in the top ten. This entry is derived from a study of blood T cell repertoires in COVID-19. The overall study: From T cells, B-cell-depleted T cells, or PBMCs came the material, which was cDNA or gDNA.

Patients at the Seattle site were enrolled during active infection and followed longitudinally. The sequence derives from a woman aged 80 or older with COVID-19, enrolled during active disease. The chain links TRBV6-5 to TRBJ1-1; D is unclear. Sequencing was carried out using peripheral blood. The CDR3 DNA is TGTGCCAGCTGGAGGGCGAACACTGAAGCTTTCTTT. This encodes CASWRANTEAFF.